Listed below are T cell receptor beta chains from one sample, sequenced in a study of T cell responses to AZD1222 COVID-19 vaccine. Assay used: immunoSEQ multiplex PCR; TCRdb lists only in-frame clones, some missing. The sample lists about 130,000 clones; approximately 83% were seen once. The starting material was peripheral blood, obtained on day 0 of AZD1222 vaccination. The receptors here all came from an adult in good health. Both conserved end residues are part of each CDR3. Each record gives: J gene, D gene, clone size, V gene, CDR3 DNA, CDR3 protein. The D gene is left open where the match is weak. Clone size is shown for a subset of rows, as once, few, many or a class of expanded clone.

TRBJ2-5 NA NA TRBV29-1 TGCAGCGTGACCCCCACGACACAAGAGACCCAGTACTTC CSVTPTTQETQYF
TRBJ1-2 NA NA TRBV6-5 TGTGCCAGCAGCCCCGGGACCAACTATGGCTACACCTTC CASSPGTNYGYTF
TRBJ2-3 NA NA TRBV30 TGTGCCTGGAGTGTACTTGGTGGTGATACGCAGTATTTT CAWSVLGGDTQYF
TRBJ2-5 NA NA TRBV5-1 TGCGCCAGCAGCCTCCCGGCGAGCGAGACCCAGTACTTC CASSLPASETQYF
TRBJ2-1 TRBD2 NA TRBV19 TGTGCCAGTAGCAACTGGGCGGGGAGGGGCAATGAGCAGTTCTTC CASSNWAGRGNEQFF
TRBJ2-3 TRBD2 once TRBV7-7 TGTGCTAGCAGGCTATTAGCGGGATGGAGCTCCGATACGCAGTATTTT CASRLLAGWSSDTQYF
TRBJ1-3 NA NA TRBV4-2 TGTGCCAGCAGCCAAGATTGGCTAAGCTCTGGAAACACCATATATTTT CASSQDWLSSGNTIYF
TRBJ1-4 NA NA TRBV7-9 TGTGCCAGCAGGTCTCAGGGGAGAGGTCATGAAAAACTGTTTTTT CASRSQGRGHEKLFF
TRBJ1-1 NA few TRBV7-4 TGTGCCAGCAGCTTGGAGAAAGGGAGGGTTCGGACTGAAGCTTTCTTT CASSLEKGRVRTEAFF
TRBJ2-5 TRBD2 NA TRBV5-1 TGCGCCAGCAGCTTTAGCGGGGGGGGCATCCAAGAGACCCAGTACTTC CASSFSGGGIQETQYF
TRBJ2-3 NA NA TRBV10-2 TGCGCCACTAGTCCCCCGGTGGATACGCAGTATTTT CATSPPVDTQYF
TRBJ2-1 TRBD2 NA TRBV7-6 TGTGCCAGCAGCAAGATAGCGGGAGCAACCTACAATGAGCAGTTCTTC CASSKIAGATYNEQFF
TRBJ2-1 NA NA TRBV7-8 TGTGCCAGCAGTGATCGGGGAGAAAATGAGCAGTTCTTC CASSDRGENEQFF
TRBJ1-5 TRBD1 once TRBV19 TGTGCCAGTAGTATGGGGACAGGTCAGCCCCAGCATTTT CASSMGTGQPQHF
TRBJ1-2 NA NA TRBV19 TGTGCCAGTAGTATAGATAAGGACCTTGGCTACACCTTC CASSIDKDLGYTF
TRBJ2-1 TRBD2 NA TRBV27 TGTGCCAGCAGTTTATCCAGCCGGGACTACCGAGGACACAATGAGCAGTTCTTC CASSLSSRDYRGHNEQFF
TRBJ2-2 TRBD1 NA TRBV5-1 TGCGCCAGCAGCTCGCTAGGGGGCGCTGACACCGGGGAGCTGTTTTTT CASSSLGGADTGELFF
TRBJ2-7 NA NA TRBV19 TGTGCCAGTAGTATGGGGAGCTACGAGCAGTACTTC CASSMGSYEQYF
TRBJ2-3 NA NA TRBV10-3 TGTGCCATCAGTGTTGGCCTGGCAGATACGCAGTATTTT CAISVGLADTQYF
TRBJ2-7 TRBD2 NA TRBV6-5 TGTGCCAGCAGTTCCGGGGGGTCCTACGAGCAGTACTTC CASSSGGSYEQYF
TRBJ2-7 NA NA TRBV4-2 TGTGCCAGCAGGACTGATTCCTACGAGCAGTACTTC CASRTDSYEQYF
TRBJ1-2 NA NA TRBV6-1 TGTGCCAGCAGTGAGACGGGACTGCTCACATTAGAAGGCTACACCTTC CASSETGLLTLEGYTF
TRBJ1-5 TRBD1 many TRBV27 TGTGCCAGCAGTCCTGGGACAGGGGTTCAGCCCCAGCATTTT CASSPGTGVQPQHF
TRBJ1-1 NA once TRBV29-1 TGCAGCGTTGAACAGAACACTGAAGCTTTCTTT CSVEQNTEAFF
TRBJ2-7 NA few TRBV6-6 TGTGCCAGCAGTCGCCGGGGGGCTGACTACGAGCAGTACTTC CASSRRGADYEQYF
TRBJ1-2 TRBD1 NA TRBV7-9 TGTGCCAGCAGCTTAGGAGGACAGGGATTGGGCGATGGCTACACCTTC CASSLGGQGLGDGYTF
TRBJ1-4 TRBD1 NA TRBV2 TGTGCCAGCACCCGGACAGGATGGGGTGAAAAACTGTTTTTT CASTRTGWGEKLFF
TRBJ1-1 NA once TRBV11-3 TGTGCCAGCAGCTGTGCCCCTTTCTTT CASSCAPFF
TRBJ2-7 NA NA TRBV12-3/TRBV12-4 TGTGCCAGCAGTTCAAGGGGACGTGACGAGCAGTACTTC CASSSRGRDEQYF
TRBJ2-1 TRBD1 once TRBV5-5 TGTGCCAGCAGCTTGGGGACAGGGCCCTACAATGAGCAGTTCTTC CASSLGTGPYNEQFF
TRBJ2-5 NA NA TRBV6-5 TGTGCCAGCAGTTACCTCCCTACTCGGCAAGAGACCCAGTACTTC CASSYLPTRQETQYF
TRBJ2-7 TRBD1 NA TRBV11-2 TGTGCCAGCAGCCCTACAGACCCGAGGACAGGTGTGGGAGATGAGCAGTACTTC CASSPTDPRTGVGDEQYF
TRBJ1-1 NA NA TRBV6-5 TGTGCCAGCAGTTACTCGACCGGACGGTCAAACACTGAAGCTTTCTTT CASSYSTGRSNTEAFF
TRBJ1-4 NA NA TRBV7-9 TGTGCCAGCAGCTTAATAGCAACTAATGAAAAACTGTTTTTT CASSLIATNEKLFF
TRBJ1-1 NA NA TRBV5-1 TGCGCCAGCAGCTTCAGGGGTGAGAACACTGAAGCTTTCTTT CASSFRGENTEAFF
TRBJ1-5 TRBD1 NA TRBV28 TGTGCCAGCAGTCCACCGTCGTGGCAGGGGGTTCAGCCCCAGCATTTT CASSPPSWQGVQPQHF
TRBJ1-2 NA NA TRBV27 TGTGCCAGCAGTTTTACAGGGAAATTCGGGTATGGCTACACCTTC CASSFTGKFGYGYTF
TRBJ1-6 NA NA TRBV18 TGTGCCAGCTCACCCCTAAGGGACTCGAATTCACCCCTCCACTTT CASSPLRDSNSPLHF
TRBJ1-1 NA NA TRBV5-1 TGCGCCAGCAGCCCCCGGGAAGGTATGAACACTGAAGCTTTCTTT CASSPREGMNTEAFF
TRBJ1-6 NA NA TRBV19 TGTGCCAGTAGTGTCGGGACTTTTTCGGATTCACCCCTCCACTTT CASSVGTFSDSPLHF
TRBJ1-2 NA NA TRBV27 TGTGCCAGCAGTTTCGCTGGGAGTGACTATGGCTACACCTTC CASSFAGSDYGYTF
TRBJ1-2 NA NA TRBV6-5 TGTGCCAGCAACAGGGAAGGTGGCTACACCTTC CASNREGGYTF
TRBJ2-7 NA NA TRBV6-5 TGTGCCAGCAGTCCTACGGGACGCACGTCCTACGAGCAGTACTTC CASSPTGRTSYEQYF
TRBJ2-2 NA NA TRBV9 TGTGCCAGCAGTCCTATAGCGCCTAACACCGGGGAGCTGTTTTTT CASSPIAPNTGELFF
TRBJ2-5 NA NA TRBV28 TGTGCCAGCAGTTCGGGTGCGGGCCAAGAGACCCAGTACTTC CASSSGAGQETQYF